The clone carrying this TCR beta chain was counted many times. This sample was taken from a study of molecular identifiers for immune sequencing clone quantification. Previously described methods and listed TCR primers were employed for the bulk TCR libraries. TCRdb used MiXCR to reprocess the PCR reads, holding one entry per CDR3 protein. The repertoire has nearly 650,000 distinct CDR3 sequences, roughly 27% of them found once; the top ten carry about 0.78%. This CDR3 has 14 residues. The V end lost 6 bases, the J end lost 3 bases, and 14 bases lay between the germline ends. CDR1 is SEHNR, CDR2 FQNEAQ, per germline (reference sequence).

The V gene is TRBV7-9, the J gene TRBJ2-5, with D perhaps matching TRBD1 or TRBD2 (5 bases each). The clonotype comes from a human donor in good health. Some libraries in this study had Jurkat cell RNA spiked in. The source material was naive CD8+ T cells from blood, with Jurkat cell RNA spiked in. Sample subset: FACS-sorted CD8+CD4-CCR7+CD45RA+ naive T cells. In DNA form, the CDR3 reads TGTGCCAGCAGTATCGACCGGGACGAAGAGACCCAGTACTTC. Translating gives CASSIDRDEETQYF.